The 15 T cell receptor beta chains below were found in one sample sequenced in a study of siplizumab effects on memory and regulatory T cells. Method: immunoSEQ multiplex PCR; TCRdb's copy keeps in-frame clones and lacks some. There are about 50,000 clones in the sample; over 85% occur only once, and 17% lies in the top ten. The specimen sequenced was CD8+ T cells sorted from blood. These receptors came from a human donor in good health.

V usage is TRBV29-1 and J usage is TRBJ2-7, with 9 bases identical to TRBD2. Trimming at V came to 4 bases and at J to 3 bases, leaving 4 bases not matched to a gene. The CDR3 sequence is 13 residues long. Germline CDR1 is SQVTM and CDR2 is ANQGSEA. The CDR3 here is CSVVTSGLYEQYF. DNA of the CDR3: TGCAGCGTTGTGACTAGCGGTCTCTACGAGCAGTACTTC.

This chain uses TRBV28 with TRBJ2-7; TRBD1 matches 7 bases. Germline CDR1 is MDHEN and CDR2 is SYDVKM. CDR3 length: 16 residues. Trimming cost V 3 bases and J 4 bases; bases outside gene matches: 12. The CDR3 reads CASSFKQGQLAYEQYF. The DNA of the CDR3 is TGTGCCAGCAGTTTCAAGCAGGGACAGCTAGCTTACGAGCAGTACTTC. Complete variable domain (other parts from reference TRBV28 and TRBJ2-7): DVKVTQSSRYLVKRTGEKVFLECVQDMDHENMFWYRQDPGLGLRLIYFSYDVKMKEKGDIPEGYSVSREKKERFSLILESASTNQTSMYLCASSFKQGQLAYEQYFGPGTRLTVT.

The chain recombines TRBV11-2 with TRBJ2-2; 7 nucleotides line up with TRBD1. Looked up from germline, CDR1 is SGHAT and CDR2 is FQNNGV. Germline trimming cut 5 bases from V and 4 bases from J; bases unmatched to any gene: 7. The CDR3 contains 15 residues. CDR3 DNA sequence: TGTGCCAGCAGCAAAAGACAGGGAATCACCGGGGAGCTGTTTTTT. This sequence encodes CASSKRQGITGELFF.

This clone was recorded once. This chain connects TRBV11-2 to TRBJ2-3; D remains ambiguous. This CDR3 comprises 11 residues. Germline values: CDR1 SGHAT, CDR2 FQNNGV. V shed 1 base and J shed 5 bases, with 1 base lying between them. This chain's CDR3 is CASSLGDTQYF. CDR3 sequence (DNA): TGTGCCAGCAGCTTAGGAGATACGCAGTATTTT.

The V and J genes are TRBV7-2 and TRBJ1-5, with D unclear. The CDR3 is made up of 12 amino acids. Per germline, CDR1 SGHTA and CDR2 FQGNSA. V shed 5 bases and J shed 4 bases, with 6 bases lying between them. The CDR3 sequence is CASSRGNQPQHF. DNA for the CDR3: TGTGCCAGCAGCCGGGGAAATCAGCCCCAGCATTTT.

The chain uses TRBV28 and TRBJ2-7; TRBD2 aligns across 9 bases. The CDR3 runs 14 residues. V trimming: 7 bases; J trimming: 7 bases; junction bases outside the gene matches: 11. Looked up from germline, CDR1 is MDHEN and CDR2 is SYDVKM. Here the CDR3 DNA reads TGTGCCAGCAAGCTTAGCGGGAGTTTAAGAGAGCAGTACTTC. As protein: CASKLSGSLREQYF.

This clone was found once. The chain recombines TRBV7-9 with TRBJ1-4; D not certain. This CDR3 is built from 17 residues. V was pared by 2 bases and J by 8 bases, with 21 bases between. Germline CDR1 reads SEHNR; CDR2 reads FQNEAQ (reference sequence). The chain's CDR3 is CASSLLRSGFVNEKLFF. CDR3 sequence (DNA): TGTGCCAGCAGCTTACTCAGGAGTGGGTTCGTTAACGAAAAACTGTTTTTT.

The chain employs TRBV27 and TRBJ2-5, with 9 bases that match TRBD1. The germline V gene encodes CDR1 MNHEY and CDR2 SMNVEV (reference sequence). V was pared by 3 bases and J by 4 bases, with 9 bases of the junction left unmatched. This CDR3 is built from 16 residues. DNA of the CDR3: TGTGCCAGCAGTTTTTGGGACAGGGAGCAGGGAGAGACCCAGTACTTC. Protein product: CASSFWDREQGETQYF.

CDR3 sequence (DNA): TGTGCCAGCAGCTTAGACGGGTTCAGTAGCAATCAGCCCCAGCATTTT. Translating gives CASSLDGFSSNQPQHF. The chain is built from TRBV11-2 and TRBJ1-5; D not certain. The germline V gene encodes CDR1 SGHAT and CDR2 FQNNGV. V shed 0 bases and J shed 0 bases, with 9 bases lying between them. The CDR3 extends over 16 amino acids. The entire variable domain, with the rest obtained from reference TRBV11-2 and TRBJ1-5, is as follows: EAGVAQSPRYKIIEKRQSVAFWCNPISGHATLYWYQQILGQGPKLLIQFQNNGVVDDSQLPKDRFSAERLKGVDSTLKIQPAKLEDSAVYLCASSLDGFSSNQPQHFGDGTRLSIL.

This chain connects TRBV19 to TRBJ2-7; 7 bases are a match to TRBD2. Trimming cost V 5 bases and J 4 bases; bases outside gene matches: 8. Germline CDR1 and CDR2: LNHDA and SQIVND (reference sequence). This CDR3 has 14 amino acids. CDR3 sequence reads: CASSHSSGGYEQYF. In nucleotides, the CDR3 is TGTGCCAGTAGTCACTCTAGCGGCGGGTACGAGCAGTACTTC.

This clone has only one observation. The chain joins TRBV2 to TRBJ1-2, with D perhaps TRBD1 (6 bases). The CDR3 spans 15 residues. The V end was cut by 7 bases, the J end by 0 bases, with 15 bases between. Germline V gene data show CDR1 as SNHLY and CDR2 as FYNNEI. The DNA of the CDR3 is TGTGCCAGCACCTATTACAGGGACCCTAACTATGGCTACACCTTC. It specifies CASTYYRDPNYGYTF. Full variable domain (missing parts from reference TRBV2 and TRBJ1-2): EPEVTQTPSHQVTQMGQEVILRCVPISNHLYFYWYRQILGQKVEFLVSFYNNEISEKSEIFDDQFSVERPDGSNFTLKIRSTKLEDSAMYFCASTYYRDPNYGYTFGSGTRLTVV.

The chain uses TRBV2 and TRBJ1-2; TRBD1 aligns across 9 bases. Trimming removed 6 bases from V and 5 bases from J; junction bases left unmatched: 7. Germline V lookup: CDR1 SNHLY, CDR2 FYNNEI. The CDR3 spans 14 residues. This CDR3 reads CASSPPGQGYGYTF. The CDR3 DNA follows: TGTGCCAGCAGCCCTCCGGGACAGGGTTATGGCTACACCTTC.

V is TRBV4-1 and J is TRBJ2-5; a weak D match, TRBD2 (5 bases). The CDR3 loop spans 14 amino acids. V lost 1 base and J lost 2, with 8 bases in between. CDR1 and CDR2 (germline): MGHRA, YSYEKL. CDR3 sequence reads: CASSQVRGQETQYF. CDR3 sequence (DNA): TGCGCCAGCAGCCAAGTCCGGGGACAAGAGACCCAGTACTTC.

This chain joins TRBV28 and TRBJ2-5; weak D call: TRBD1 (6 bases). Trimming cost V 5 bases and J 5 bases, with 18 bases left between them. Germline V gene sequence: CDR1 MDHEN, CDR2 SYDVKM. The CDR3 has 15 amino acids. DNA of the CDR3: TGTGCCAGCAGTCCACCTCAGACAGGCGGGGAGACCCAGTACTTC. The encoded protein is CASSPPQTGGETQYF.

The chain carries TRBV28 and TRBJ2-7; TRBD2 agrees at 7 bases. The V gene's germline CDR1 is MDHEN and CDR2 SYDVKM. The CDR3 covers 14 residues. Losses at the gene ends were 10 bases for V and 3 bases for J; bases not matched to a gene: 12. Here the CDR3 reads CATTGRDEIYEQYF. The CDR3 DNA follows: TGTGCCACCACGGGGAGGGACGAAATCTACGAGCAGTACTTC.